This record concerns one TCR beta chain sequence. The antigen is undetermined. This sample is drawn from a study of CXCR3-negative and CXCR3-positive naive CD8 T cells. The study made its TRB cDNA libraries by 5' RACE, adding UMI labels. TCRdb re-called the 5' RACE reads and gives one entry per CDR3 protein, without DNA. The sample spans 85,000 to 130,000 distinct CDR3 sequences; the ten largest clones claim more than 0.3%. Study findings and constraints: More hydrophobic TRB CDR3s were found in CXCR3-positive naive cells than in CXCR3-negative naive cells. Most assays used freshly isolated PBMCs, as cryopreservation partially reduced CXCR3.

The CDR3 covers 16 residues. Per the germline V gene, CDR1 is LGHNA and CDR2 is YNFKEQ. The receptor comes from a human donor in good health. Some clones in this sample may be carry-over from other donors' samples. The rearrangement joins TRBV4-2 to TRBJ1-4; the D call from TCRdb, TRBD1, cannot be confirmed without DNA. Source material: naive CXCR3+ CD8+ T cells from blood. Noted subset: CD45RO-CCR7+CD27+CD95- naive CD8+ T cells expressing CXCR3 (TNR3+). This CDR3 reads CASSQHDRGPNEKLFF.